These T cell receptor beta chains were read from a single sample in a study of patients and donors after allogeneic stem cell transplantation. TCRdb passed the RT-PCR reads through MiXCR, listing each CDR3 protein once. The data contain 200,000 to 250,000 distinct CDR3 sequences, over 12% of them singletons. The sequencing sample was made of blood, either unsorted or a sorted T cell fraction (not recorded which). These receptors all stem from a human donor who was either an allogeneic HSCT recipient or a stem cell or donor lymphocyte infusion donor (not recorded which). It is not recorded whose cells these are; they may come from a transplant donor. Each CDR3 is given with its conserved first and last residue. A D gene is named only where the DNA matches it firmly. Clone size, where shown, is once, few, many, or a class for clones that have expanded.

d_gene: TRBD2; abundance: many; j_gene: TRBJ2-7; v_gene: TRBV29-1; CDR3aa: CSVYGTSGNSYEQYF; CDR3nt: TGCAGCGTCTATGGGACTAGCGGAAACTCCTACGAGCAGTACTTC
d_gene: .; abundance: .; j_gene: TRBJ2-2; v_gene: TRBV11-2; CDR3aa: CASSLDVLVGLSRNTGELFF; CDR3nt: TGTGCCAGCAGCTTAGATGTCCTCGTCGGGCTAAGTCGGAACACCGGGGAGCTGTTTTTT
d_gene: TRBD1; abundance: .; j_gene: TRBJ1-5; v_gene: TRBV19; CDR3aa: CASTGQGGNQPQHF; CDR3nt: TGTGCCAGTACGGGACAGGGGGGCAATCAGCCCCAGCATTTT
d_gene: TRBD2; abundance: few; j_gene: TRBJ2-3; v_gene: TRBV20-1; CDR3aa: CSARGLAGGTDTQYF; CDR3nt: TGCAGTGCTAGGGGACTAGCGGGGGGAACAGATACGCAGTATTTT
d_gene: .; abundance: .; j_gene: TRBJ2-7; v_gene: TRBV12-3/TRBV12-4; CDR3aa: CASSRGTQAGEQYF; CDR3nt: TGTGCCAGCAGCCGTGGCACCCAAGCCGGGGAGCAGTACTTC
d_gene: .; abundance: .; j_gene: TRBJ2-2; v_gene: TRBV24-1; CDR3aa: CATSVGRVNTGELFF; CDR3nt: TGTGCCACCAGTGTTGGCAGGGTGAACACCGGGGAGCTGTTTTTT
d_gene: .; abundance: few; j_gene: TRBJ2-7; v_gene: TRBV6-2/TRBV6-3; CDR3aa: CASSSPGYGQYF; CDR3nt: TGTGCCAGCAGTTCCCCCGGCTATGGGCAGTACTTC
d_gene: TRBD1; abundance: few; j_gene: TRBJ2-5; v_gene: TRBV4-1; CDR3aa: CASSQHGTGVGETQYF; CDR3nt: TGCGCCAGCAGCCAGCATGGGACAGGGGTGGGGGAGACCCAGTACTTC
d_gene: TRBD1; abundance: many; j_gene: TRBJ2-7; v_gene: TRBV24-1; CDR3aa: CATSDRQGHSYEQYF; CDR3nt: TGTGCCACCAGTGACCGACAGGGACACTCCTACGAGCAGTACTTC
d_gene: .; abundance: .; j_gene: TRBJ1-1; v_gene: TRBV19; CDR3aa: CASNPGLGTEAFF; CDR3nt: TGTGCCAGTAACCCGGGACTAGGCACTGAAGCTTTCTTT
d_gene: TRBD1; abundance: few; j_gene: TRBJ2-1; v_gene: TRBV6-1; CDR3aa: CASSETWTGEAGTNYNEQFF; CDR3nt: TGTGCCAGCAGTGAAACGTGGACAGGGGAGGCCGGGACTAACTACAATGAGCAGTTCTTC
d_gene: .; abundance: .; j_gene: TRBJ2-7; v_gene: TRBV5-1; CDR3aa: CASSLWPPSRDYEQYF; CDR3nt: TGCGCCAGCAGCCTATGGCCGCCATCCAGGGACTACGAGCAGTACTTC
d_gene: TRBD1; abundance: .; j_gene: TRBJ2-6; v_gene: TRBV19; CDR3aa: CASIGQGYSGANVLTF; CDR3nt: TGTGCCAGTATCGGACAGGGGTACTCTGGGGCCAACGTCCTGACTTTC
d_gene: .; abundance: few; j_gene: TRBJ2-1; v_gene: TRBV9; CDR3aa: CASSARSRGQGLNNEQFF; CDR3nt: TGTGCCAGCAGCGCCCGGAGCCGAGGACAGGGACTAAACAATGAGCAGTTCTTC
d_gene: TRBD1; abundance: many; j_gene: TRBJ2-4; v_gene: TRBV28; CDR3aa: CASSWTGNDIQYF; CDR3nt: TGTGCCAGCAGTTGGACAGGGAACGACATTCAGTACTTC
d_gene: .; abundance: .; j_gene: TRBJ1-5; v_gene: TRBV6-2/TRBV6-3; CDR3aa: CASSSGQSFNSNQPQHF; CDR3nt: TGTGCCAGCAGTTCCGGACAGAGTTTTAATAGCAATCAGCCCCAGCATTTT
d_gene: .; abundance: .; j_gene: TRBJ2-7; v_gene: TRBV5-1; CDR3aa: CASSSTTVGGNEQYF; CDR3nt: TGCGCCAGCAGCTCGACCACAGTAGGGGGAAACGAGCAGTACTTC
d_gene: .; abundance: few; j_gene: TRBJ2-2; v_gene: TRBV30; CDR3aa: CAWTGRGNTGELFF; CDR3nt: TGTGCCTGGACGGGTAGGGGAAACACCGGGGAGCTGTTTTTT
d_gene: .; abundance: few; j_gene: TRBJ1-2; v_gene: TRBV7-9; CDR3aa: CASSLGAGSYGYTF; CDR3nt: TGTGCCAGCAGCTTAGGCGCGGGGAGCTATGGCTACACCTTC
d_gene: .; abundance: few; j_gene: TRBJ2-2; v_gene: TRBV20-1; CDR3aa: CSAKGVNTGELFF; CDR3nt: TGCAGTGCGAAGGGGGTGAACACCGGGGAGCTGTTTTTT
d_gene: TRBD1; abundance: many; j_gene: TRBJ1-5; v_gene: TRBV7-8; CDR3aa: CASSLGRGQGWQPQHF; CDR3nt: TGTGCCAGCAGCCTAGGGAGGGGACAGGGGTGGCAGCCCCAGCATTTT
d_gene: .; abundance: .; j_gene: TRBJ2-7; v_gene: TRBV2; CDR3aa: CASSPHRESYEQYF; CDR3nt: TGTGCCAGCAGCCCACATCGGGAGTCCTACGAGCAGTACTTC
d_gene: TRBD1; abundance: many; j_gene: TRBJ1-2; v_gene: TRBV2; CDR3aa: CASSESGTGARGYGYTF; CDR3nt: TGTGCCAGCAGTGAATCAGGGACAGGGGCTAGAGGATATGGCTACACCTTC
d_gene: .; abundance: .; j_gene: TRBJ2-1; v_gene: TRBV20-1; CDR3aa: CSAPFERSKGVYEQFF; CDR3nt: TGCAGTGCTCCGTTTGAGCGGTCCAAAGGAGTGTATGAGCAGTTCTTC
d_gene: .; abundance: few; j_gene: TRBJ2-5; v_gene: TRBV29-1; CDR3aa: CSVEADETQYF; CDR3nt: TGCAGCGTTGAGGCCGATGAGACCCAGTACTTC
d_gene: .; abundance: few; j_gene: TRBJ2-7; v_gene: TRBV6-1; CDR3aa: CASGGISYEQYF; CDR3nt: TGTGCCAGTGGTGGGATCTCCTACGAGCAGTACTTC
d_gene: .; abundance: few; j_gene: TRBJ2-3; v_gene: TRBV7-3; CDR3aa: CASSPLVGGLDTQYF; CDR3nt: TGTGCCAGCAGCCCACTAGTCGGGGGTTTGGATACGCAGTATTTT
d_gene: TRBD2; abundance: .; j_gene: TRBJ2-7; v_gene: TRBV9; CDR3aa: CASSVGLAGVEYEQYF; CDR3nt: TGTGCCAGCAGCGTAGGCCTAGCGGGAGTTGAGTACGAGCAGTACTTC
d_gene: .; abundance: .; j_gene: TRBJ2-1; v_gene: TRBV5-5; CDR3aa: CASSLADTNEQFF; CDR3nt: TGTGCCAGCAGCTTGGCGGACACGAATGAGCAGTTCTTC
d_gene: .; abundance: .; j_gene: TRBJ2-5; v_gene: TRBV19; CDR3aa: CASSGPGSGETQYF; CDR3nt: TGTGCCAGTAGTGGGCCAGGGAGTGGGGAGACCCAGTACTTC
d_gene: .; abundance: few; j_gene: TRBJ2-3; v_gene: TRBV19; CDR3aa: CASSIGGSGVADTQYF; CDR3nt: TGTGCCAGTAGTATAGGTGGGTCGGGAGTGGCAGATACGCAGTATTTT
d_gene: TRBD1; abundance: many; j_gene: TRBJ2-2; v_gene: TRBV7-2; CDR3aa: CASRSRQGTGELFF; CDR3nt: TGTGCCAGCAGGTCTAGACAGGGGACCGGGGAGCTGTTTTTT
d_gene: TRBD2; abundance: few; j_gene: TRBJ2-2; v_gene: TRBV7-9; CDR3aa: CASSLKRGPNTGELFF; CDR3nt: TGTGCCAGCAGCCTGAAGCGGGGTCCGAACACCGGGGAGCTGTTTTTT
d_gene: TRBD2; abundance: many; j_gene: TRBJ2-1; v_gene: TRBV19; CDR3aa: CASSLRGTSGYNEQFF; CDR3nt: TGTGCCAGTAGTTTGAGAGGGACTAGCGGTTACAATGAGCAGTTCTTC
d_gene: TRBD2; abundance: .; j_gene: TRBJ2-3; v_gene: TRBV6-1; CDR3aa: CASSHDSGSLDTQYF; CDR3nt: TGTGCCAGCAGTCATGATAGCGGGAGTTTGGATACGCAGTATTTT
d_gene: .; abundance: .; j_gene: TRBJ2-7; v_gene: TRBV6-2/TRBV6-3; CDR3aa: CASSNDEYEQYF; CDR3nt: TGTGCCAGCAGCAACGACGAATACGAGCAGTACTTC
d_gene: TRBD1; abundance: many; j_gene: TRBJ1-1; v_gene: TRBV7-8; CDR3aa: CASSSRFRQGATRMNTEAFF; CDR3nt: TGTGCCAGCAGCTCCCGGTTTAGACAGGGGGCGACTCGAATGAACACTGAAGCTTTCTTT
d_gene: .; abundance: few; j_gene: TRBJ2-7; v_gene: TRBV24-1; CDR3aa: CATEGRSYEQYF; CDR3nt: TGTGCCACCGAGGGACGGTCCTACGAGCAGTACTTC
d_gene: TRBD1; abundance: many; j_gene: TRBJ1-5; v_gene: TRBV7-6; CDR3aa: CASSLRQGLSNQPQHF; CDR3nt: TGTGCCAGCAGCCTCAGACAGGGCCTTAGCAATCAGCCCCAGCATTTT
d_gene: .; abundance: .; j_gene: TRBJ1-2; v_gene: TRBV20-1; CDR3aa: CSARSVLGSGVDGYTF; CDR3nt: TGCAGTGCTAGAAGCGTACTGGGCTCAGGGGTTGATGGCTACACCTTC
d_gene: .; abundance: .; j_gene: TRBJ2-3; v_gene: TRBV6-2/TRBV6-3; CDR3aa: CASREGTDTQYF; CDR3nt: TGTGCCAGCAGGGAGGGGACAGATACGCAGTATTTT
d_gene: TRBD1; abundance: many; j_gene: TRBJ1-1; v_gene: TRBV30; CDR3aa: CAWSVGGGWSNTEAFF; CDR3nt: TGTGCCTGGAGTGTAGGAGGGGGCTGGTCAAACACTGAAGCTTTCTTT